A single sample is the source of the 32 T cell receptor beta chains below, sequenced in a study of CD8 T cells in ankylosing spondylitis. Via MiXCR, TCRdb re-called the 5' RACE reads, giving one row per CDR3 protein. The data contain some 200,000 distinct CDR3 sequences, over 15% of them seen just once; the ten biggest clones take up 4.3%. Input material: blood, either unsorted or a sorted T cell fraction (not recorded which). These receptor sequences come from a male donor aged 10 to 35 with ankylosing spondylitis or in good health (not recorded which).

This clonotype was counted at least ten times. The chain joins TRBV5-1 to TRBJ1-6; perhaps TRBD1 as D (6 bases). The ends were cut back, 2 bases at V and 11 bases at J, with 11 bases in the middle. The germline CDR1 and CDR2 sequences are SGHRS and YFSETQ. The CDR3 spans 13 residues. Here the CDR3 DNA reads TGCGCCAGCAGCTTCGACAGGTTGACACCCCTCCACTTT. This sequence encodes CASSFDRLTPLHF.

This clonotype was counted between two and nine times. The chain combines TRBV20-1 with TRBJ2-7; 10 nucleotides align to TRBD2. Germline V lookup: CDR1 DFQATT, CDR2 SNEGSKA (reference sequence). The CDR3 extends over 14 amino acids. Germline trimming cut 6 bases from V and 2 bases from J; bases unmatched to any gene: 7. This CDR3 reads CSAFSGRGTYEQYF. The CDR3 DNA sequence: TGCAGTGCCTTCAGCGGGAGGGGAACCTACGAGCAGTACTTC.

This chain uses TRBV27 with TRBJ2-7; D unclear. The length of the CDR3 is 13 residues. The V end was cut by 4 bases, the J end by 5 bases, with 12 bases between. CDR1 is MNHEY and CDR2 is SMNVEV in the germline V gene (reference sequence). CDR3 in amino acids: CASSSLGMDEQYF. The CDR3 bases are TGTGCCAGCAGTTCTCTAGGAATGGACGAGCAGTACTTC.

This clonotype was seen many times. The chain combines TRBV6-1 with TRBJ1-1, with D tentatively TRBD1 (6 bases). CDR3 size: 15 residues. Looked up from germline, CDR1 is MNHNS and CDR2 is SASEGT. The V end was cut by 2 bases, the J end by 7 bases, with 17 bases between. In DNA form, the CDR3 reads TGTGCCAGCAGTGAAACTCCGCGGACAGCCGATGAAGCTTTCTTT. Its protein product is CASSETPRTADEAFF.

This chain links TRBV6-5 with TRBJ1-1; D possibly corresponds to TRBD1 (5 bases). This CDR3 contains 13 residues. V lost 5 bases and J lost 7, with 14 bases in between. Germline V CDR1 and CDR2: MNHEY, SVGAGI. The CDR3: CASSIGTLREAFF. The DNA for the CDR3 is TGTGCCAGCAGTATCGGGACTCTCCGTGAAGCTTTCTTT.

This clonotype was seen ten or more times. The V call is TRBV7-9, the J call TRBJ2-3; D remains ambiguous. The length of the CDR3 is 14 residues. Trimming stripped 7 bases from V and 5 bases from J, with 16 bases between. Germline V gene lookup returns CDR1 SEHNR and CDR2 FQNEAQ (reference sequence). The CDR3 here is CASTAHQVVDTQYF. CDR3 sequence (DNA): TGTGCCAGCACGGCGCACCAGGTCGTAGATACGCAGTATTTT.

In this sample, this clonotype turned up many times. The CDR3 loop reads CASSIQGSEQYF. Written as DNA, the CDR3 is TGTGCCAGCTCTATACAGGGTTCAGAGCAGTACTTC. V is TRBV6-5 and J is TRBJ2-7; D might be TRBD1 (6 bases). Trimming took 8 bases from V and 7 from J, leaving 15 bases between them. Germline lookup yields CDR1 MNHEY and CDR2 SVGAGI. This CDR3 contains 12 residues.

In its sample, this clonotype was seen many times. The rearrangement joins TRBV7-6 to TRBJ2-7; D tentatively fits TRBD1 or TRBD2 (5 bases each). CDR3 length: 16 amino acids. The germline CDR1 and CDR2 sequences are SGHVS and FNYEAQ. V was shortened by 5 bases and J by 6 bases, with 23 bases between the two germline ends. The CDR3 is CASSPGRGTNSFEQYF. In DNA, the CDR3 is TGTGCCAGCAGCCCGGGCAGAGGGACGAATAGTTTCGAGCAGTACTTC.

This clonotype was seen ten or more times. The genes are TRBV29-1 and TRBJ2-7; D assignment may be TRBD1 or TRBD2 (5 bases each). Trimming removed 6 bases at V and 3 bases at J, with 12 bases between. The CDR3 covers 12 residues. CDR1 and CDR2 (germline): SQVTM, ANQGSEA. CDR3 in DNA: TGCAGCGTGGGGGACGGAGGCTACGAGCAGTACGTC. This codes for CSVGDGGYEQYV.

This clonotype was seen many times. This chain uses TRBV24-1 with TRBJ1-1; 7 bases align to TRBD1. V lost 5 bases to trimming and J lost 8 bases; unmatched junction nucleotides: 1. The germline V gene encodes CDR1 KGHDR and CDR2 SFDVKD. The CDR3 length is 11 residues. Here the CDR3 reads CATSGQGEAFF. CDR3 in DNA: TGTGCCACCAGTGGACAGGGAGAAGCTTTCTTT.

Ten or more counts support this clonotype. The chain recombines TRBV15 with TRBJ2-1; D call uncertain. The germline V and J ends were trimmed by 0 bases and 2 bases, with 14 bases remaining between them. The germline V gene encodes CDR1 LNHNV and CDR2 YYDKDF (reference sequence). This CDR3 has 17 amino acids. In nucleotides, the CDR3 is TGTGCCACCAGCAGAGATCTGGGCGGATTTCCCTACAATGAGCAGTTCTTC. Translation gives CATSRDLGGFPYNEQFF.

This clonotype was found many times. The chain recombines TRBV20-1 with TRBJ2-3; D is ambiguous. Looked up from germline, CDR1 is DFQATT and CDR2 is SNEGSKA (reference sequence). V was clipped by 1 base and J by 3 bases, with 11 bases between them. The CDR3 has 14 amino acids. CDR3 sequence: CSARVGGVTDTQYF. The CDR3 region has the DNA TGCAGTGCTAGAGTCGGTGGGGTTACAGATACGCAGTATTTT.

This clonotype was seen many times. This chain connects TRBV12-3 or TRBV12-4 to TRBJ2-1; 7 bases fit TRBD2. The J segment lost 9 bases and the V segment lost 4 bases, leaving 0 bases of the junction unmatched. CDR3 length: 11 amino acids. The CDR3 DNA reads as TGTGCCAGCAGTTCGGGGGGTGAGCAGTTCTTC. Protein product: CASSSGGEQFF.

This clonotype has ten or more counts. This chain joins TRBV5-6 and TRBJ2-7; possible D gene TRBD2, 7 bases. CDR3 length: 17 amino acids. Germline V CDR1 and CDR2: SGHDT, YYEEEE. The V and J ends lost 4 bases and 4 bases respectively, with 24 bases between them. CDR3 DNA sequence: TGTGCCAGCAGCCGGATCAGTAGCGGGCAGCAGGGGTACGAGCAGTACGTC. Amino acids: CASSRISSGQQGYEQYV.

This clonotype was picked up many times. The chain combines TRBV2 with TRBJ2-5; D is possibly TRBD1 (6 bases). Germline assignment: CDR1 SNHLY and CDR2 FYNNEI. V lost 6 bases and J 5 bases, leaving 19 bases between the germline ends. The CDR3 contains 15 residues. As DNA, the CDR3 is TGTGCCAGCAGCCCACTCACAGGGTCCGGGGAGACCCAGTACTTC. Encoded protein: CASSPLTGSGETQYF. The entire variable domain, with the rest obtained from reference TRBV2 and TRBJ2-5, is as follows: EPEVTQTPSHQVTQMGQEVILRCVPISNHLYFYWYRQILGQKVEFLVSFYNNEISEKSEIFDDQFSVERPDGSNFTLKIRSTKLEDSAMYFCASSPLTGSGETQYFGPGTRLLVL.

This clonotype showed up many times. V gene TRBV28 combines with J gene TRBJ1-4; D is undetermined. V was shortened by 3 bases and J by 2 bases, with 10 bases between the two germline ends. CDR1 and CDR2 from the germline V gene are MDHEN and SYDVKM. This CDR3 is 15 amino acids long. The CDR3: CASSFVPSTNEKLFF. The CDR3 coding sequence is TGTGCCAGCAGTTTTGTTCCCAGCACTAATGAAAAACTGTTTTTT.

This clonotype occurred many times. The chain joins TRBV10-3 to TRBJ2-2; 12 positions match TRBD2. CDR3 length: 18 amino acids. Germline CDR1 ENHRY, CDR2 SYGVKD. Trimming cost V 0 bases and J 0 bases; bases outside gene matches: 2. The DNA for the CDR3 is TGTGCCATCAGTGAGTCGACTAGCGGGAGAGCGAACACCGGGGAGCTGTTTTTT. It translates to CAISESTSGRANTGELFF.

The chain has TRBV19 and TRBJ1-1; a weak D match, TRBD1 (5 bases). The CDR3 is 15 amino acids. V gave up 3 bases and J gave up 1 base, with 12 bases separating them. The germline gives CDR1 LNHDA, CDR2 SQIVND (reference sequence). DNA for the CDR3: TGTGCCAGTAGTATTCGACAGCGGTCGAACACTGAAGCTTTCTTT. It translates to CASSIRQRSNTEAFF.

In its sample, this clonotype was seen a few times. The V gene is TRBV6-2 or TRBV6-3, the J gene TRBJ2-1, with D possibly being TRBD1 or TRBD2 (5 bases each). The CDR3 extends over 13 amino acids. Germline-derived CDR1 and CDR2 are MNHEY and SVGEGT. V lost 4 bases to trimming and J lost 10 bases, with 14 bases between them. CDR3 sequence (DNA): TGTGCCAGCAGTTTGGGACCAGCGCCGGAGCAGTTCTTC. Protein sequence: CASSLGPAPEQFF.

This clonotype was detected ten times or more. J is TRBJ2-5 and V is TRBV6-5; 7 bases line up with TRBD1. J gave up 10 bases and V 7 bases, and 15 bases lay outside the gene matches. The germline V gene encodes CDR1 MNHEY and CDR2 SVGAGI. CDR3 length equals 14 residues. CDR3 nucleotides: TGTGCCAGCAAAACCGGGACAGCCGCAAGGGGCCAGTACTTC. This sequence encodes CASKTGTAARGQYF.

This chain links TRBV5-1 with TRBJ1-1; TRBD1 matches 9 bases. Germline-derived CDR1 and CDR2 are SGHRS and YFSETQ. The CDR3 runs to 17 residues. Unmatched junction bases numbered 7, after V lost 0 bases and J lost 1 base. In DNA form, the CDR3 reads TGCGCCAGCAGCTTGGCCGGACAGGGGCGACAGAACACTGAAGCTTTCTTT. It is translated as CASSLAGQGRQNTEAFF. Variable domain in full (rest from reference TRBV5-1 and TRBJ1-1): KAGVTQTPRYLIKTRGQQVTLSCSPISGHRSVSWYQQTPGQGLQFLFEYFSETQRNKGNFPGRFSGRQFSNSRSEMNVSTLELGDSALYLCASSLAGQGRQNTEAFFGQGTRLTVV.

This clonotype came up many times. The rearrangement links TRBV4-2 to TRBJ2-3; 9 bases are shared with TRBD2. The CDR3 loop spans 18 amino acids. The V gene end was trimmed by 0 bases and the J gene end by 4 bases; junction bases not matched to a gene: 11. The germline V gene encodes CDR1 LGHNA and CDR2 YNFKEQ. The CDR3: CASSQDRPLAGKSDTQYF. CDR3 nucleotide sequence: TGTGCCAGCAGCCAAGATAGACCCCTAGCGGGAAAATCAGATACGCAGTATTTT.

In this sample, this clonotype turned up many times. The CDR3 loop is CASRRDSLHNEQFF. The CDR3 nucleotides are TGTGCCAGCCGAAGGGACTCGCTACACAATGAGCAGTTCTTC. The V gene is TRBV12-3 or TRBV12-4, the J gene TRBJ2-1; weak D call: TRBD2 (6 bases). The CDR3 has 14 amino acids. V was pared by 8 bases and J by 5 bases, with 16 bases between.

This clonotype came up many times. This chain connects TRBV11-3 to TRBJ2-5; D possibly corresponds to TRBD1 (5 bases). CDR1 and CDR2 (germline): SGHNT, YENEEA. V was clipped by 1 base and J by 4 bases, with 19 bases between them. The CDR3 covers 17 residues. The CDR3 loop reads CASSLVTGASLGETQYF. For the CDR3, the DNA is TGTGCCAGCAGCTTAGTTACAGGAGCGTCATTAGGAGAGACCCAGTACTTC.

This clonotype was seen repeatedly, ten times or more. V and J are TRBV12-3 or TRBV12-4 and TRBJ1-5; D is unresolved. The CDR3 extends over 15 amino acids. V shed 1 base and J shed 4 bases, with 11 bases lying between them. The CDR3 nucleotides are TGTGCCAGCAGTTTAGTTGAGACGGAGAATCAGCCCCAGCATTTT. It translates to CASSLVETENQPQHF.

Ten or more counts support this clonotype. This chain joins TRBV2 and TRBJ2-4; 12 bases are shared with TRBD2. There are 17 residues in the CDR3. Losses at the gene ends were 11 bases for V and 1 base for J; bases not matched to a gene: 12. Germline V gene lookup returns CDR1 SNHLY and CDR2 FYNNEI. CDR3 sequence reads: CAGRLAGDSAAKNIQYF. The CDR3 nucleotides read TGTGCCGGAAGACTAGCGGGAGACTCTGCGGCCAAAAACATTCAGTACTTC.

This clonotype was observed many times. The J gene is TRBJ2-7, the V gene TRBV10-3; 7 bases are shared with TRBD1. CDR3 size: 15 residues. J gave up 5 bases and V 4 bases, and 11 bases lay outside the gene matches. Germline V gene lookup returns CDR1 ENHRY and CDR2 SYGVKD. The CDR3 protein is CAISGWDRGNDEQYF. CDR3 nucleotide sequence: TGTGCCATCAGTGGCTGGGACAGAGGGAACGACGAGCAGTACTTC.

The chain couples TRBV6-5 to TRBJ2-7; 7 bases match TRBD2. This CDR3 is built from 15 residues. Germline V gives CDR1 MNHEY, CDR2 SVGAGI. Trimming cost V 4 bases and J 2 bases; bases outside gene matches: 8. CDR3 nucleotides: TGTGCCAGCAGTTCATCCCCCAGCGGGGCCTACGAGCAGTACTTC. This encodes CASSSSPSGAYEQYF.

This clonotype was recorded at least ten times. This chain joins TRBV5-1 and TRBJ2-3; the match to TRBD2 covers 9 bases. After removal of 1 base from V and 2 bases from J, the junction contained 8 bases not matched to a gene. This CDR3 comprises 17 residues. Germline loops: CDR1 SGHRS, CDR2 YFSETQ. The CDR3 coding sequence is TGCGCCAGCAGCTTGAATCCCCCTAGCGGGACCACAGATACGCAGTATTTT. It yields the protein CASSLNPPSGTTDTQYF.

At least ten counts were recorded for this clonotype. The CDR3 spells CASSETENNEQFF. Here the CDR3 DNA reads TGTGCCAGCAGTGAGACAGAAAACAATGAGCAGTTCTTC. The rearrangement uses TRBV6-5 and TRBJ2-1; D is perhaps TRBD1 (5 bases). CDR1 is MNHEY, CDR2 SVGAGI, per germline. The CDR3 has 13 amino acids. V was trimmed by 5 bases and J by 5 bases, leaving 10 bases between them.

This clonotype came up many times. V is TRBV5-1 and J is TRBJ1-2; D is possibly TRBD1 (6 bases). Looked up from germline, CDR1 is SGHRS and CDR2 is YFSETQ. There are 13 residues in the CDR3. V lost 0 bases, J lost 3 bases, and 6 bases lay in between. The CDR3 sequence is CASSLGQDYGYTF. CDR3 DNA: TGCGCCAGCAGCTTGGGACAGGACTATGGCTACACCTTC.

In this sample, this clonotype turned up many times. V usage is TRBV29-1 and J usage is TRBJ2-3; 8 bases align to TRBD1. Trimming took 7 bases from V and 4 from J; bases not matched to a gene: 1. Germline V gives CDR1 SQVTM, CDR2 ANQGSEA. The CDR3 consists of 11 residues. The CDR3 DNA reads TGCAGCGCACAGGGGGCAGATACGCAGTATTTT. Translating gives CSAQGADTQYF.